This is a list of T cell receptor beta chains from one sample in a study of cytomegalovirus exposure and HLA in healthy donors. Only in-frame clones appear in the TCRdb table, and some are missing; sequencing was by immunoSEQ multiplex PCR. The sample shows about 150,000 clones, 80% to 90% of them seen only once. The sequencing input was PBMCs. Receptors were obtained from a woman in her twenties or thirties in good health and CMV-seronegative. Both conserved end residues are part of each CDR3. D genes are given only for firm matches. Expanded clones are given a class, and other clones once, few, many or no size at all.

NA	18	TRBV25-1	NA	TRBJ2-3	CASSTRRSSPKPTDTQYF	TGTGCCAGCAGTACCCGGAGGTCTAGCCCAAAACCCACAGATACGCAGTATTTT
few	15	TRBV5-1	TRBD1	TRBJ1-1	CASSGSDRRGTEAFF	TGCGCCAGCAGCGGGTCGGACAGGCGTGGCACTGAAGCTTTCTTT
NA	13	TRBV6-5	TRBD1	TRBJ1-2	CASSKQGANGYTF	TGTGCCAGCAGTAAACAGGGGGCGAATGGCTACACCTTC
NA	16	TRBV7-9	NA	TRBJ1-2	CASSLVLGTGAYGYTF	TGTGCCAGCAGCTTAGTATTGGGCACAGGAGCCTATGGCTACACCTTC
NA	16	TRBV13	NA	TRBJ2-7	CASSSRILGALNEQYF	TGTGCCAGCAGCTCCCGAATATTGGGGGCATTGAACGAGCAGTACTTC
few	15	TRBV9	TRBD1	TRBJ1-2	CASSVDRTGHYGYTF	TGTGCCAGCAGCGTAGATAGGACAGGGCACTATGGCTACACCTTC
NA	20	TRBV4-1	NA	TRBJ1-6	CASSQGPAGTKVSIDSPLHF	TGCGCCAGCAGCCAAGGCCCGGCCGGGACAAAGGTGTCTATTGATTCACCCCTCCACTTT
NA	15	TRBV5-4	NA	TRBJ2-3	CASSPGVASTDTQYF	TGTGCCAGCAGCCCCGGGGTAGCTAGCACAGATACGCAGTATTTT
NA	12	TRBV7-6	NA	TRBJ1-6	CASSQGSSPLHF	TGTGCCAGCAGCCAGGGAAGTTCACCCCTCCACTTT
NA	17	TRBV27	TRBD1	TRBJ1-3	CASSSKGQGISGNTIYF	TGTGCCAGCAGTTCCAAAGGACAGGGGATCTCTGGAAACACCATATATTTT
NA	16	TRBV5-1	TRBD1	TRBJ1-6	CASSRDTGTGYSPLHF	TGCGCCAGCAGCCGAGATACCGGGACAGGGTACTCACCCCTCCACTTT
few	16	TRBV6-1	NA	TRBJ2-6	CASSGAIYSGANVLTF	TGTGCCAGCAGTGGGGCCATTTACTCTGGGGCCAACGTCCTGACTTTC
once	12	TRBV28	TRBD1	TRBJ1-2	CASSLDRHGYTF	TGTGCCAGCAGTTTGGACAGGCATGGCTACACCTTC
few	15	TRBV4-1	NA	TRBJ1-1	CASSQDFTANTEAFF	TGCGCCAGCAGCCAAGATTTTACAGCGAACACTGAAGCTTTCTTT
NA	18	TRBV18	TRBD1	TRBJ1-2	CASSPPRTGGRVSYGYTF	TGTGCCAGCTCACCACCCAGGACAGGGGGAAGGGTGTCCTATGGCTACACCTTC
NA	16	TRBV18	NA	TRBJ2-2	CASSPQGAENTGELFF	TGTGCCAGCTCACCACAGGGAGCGGAGAACACCGGGGAGCTGTTTTTT
once	13	TRBV18	NA	TRBJ1-2	CASSPGQNYGYTF	TGTGCCAGCTCACCAGGGCAGAACTATGGCTACACCTTC
NA	14	TRBV4-3	TRBD2	TRBJ2-7	CASSPGTTGYEQYF	TGCGCCAGCAGCCCCGGGACTACGGGTTACGAGCAGTACTTC
NA	15	TRBV13	TRBD1	TRBJ1-2	CASSQGTGGLDGYTF	TGTGCCAGCAGCCAAGGGACAGGGGGCCTGGATGGCTACACCTTC
NA	15	TRBV7-2	NA	TRBJ2-5	CASLWRGPHQETQYF	TGTGCCAGCTTATGGCGGGGGCCTCACCAAGAGACCCAGTACTTC